A single sample is the source of the 14 T cell receptor beta chains below, sequenced in a study of cytomegalovirus exposure and HLA in healthy donors. A multiplex PCR was run with 60 Vbeta primers and 13 Jbeta primers. Method: immunoSEQ multiplex PCR; TCRdb's copy keeps in-frame clones and lacks some. The table lists 50,000 to 70,000 clones, around four fifths of them singletons. What was sequenced was PBMCs. These receptors were obtained from a girl under 18 in good health and CMV-seropositive.

The rearrangement links TRBV2 to TRBJ1-5; 7 bases match TRBD1. After removal of 5 bases from V and 5 bases from J, the junction contained 3 bases not matched to a gene. CDR1 and CDR2 (germline): SNHLY, FYNNEI. The CDR3 length is 13 residues. The CDR3 DNA is TGTGCCAGCAGTTCCGACAGGGATCAGCCCCAGCATTTT. Translating it yields CASSSDRDQPQHF.

The J gene is TRBJ2-1, the V gene TRBV5-1; no reliable D call. The CDR3 is 12 residues long. Trimming removed 3 bases at V and 9 bases at J, with 10 bases between. CDR1 and CDR2 from the germline V gene are SGHRS and YFSETQ. As DNA, the CDR3 is TGCGCCAGCAGCTCGGGTACCGGTGAGCAGTTCTTC. It specifies CASSSGTGEQFF.

The rearrangement links TRBV7-9 to TRBJ2-7, with TRBD2 matching over 7 bases. J was trimmed by 3 bases and V by 2 bases; bases with no gene match: 19. This CDR3 spans 19 amino acids. Germline CDR1 is SEHNR and CDR2 is FQNEAQ (reference sequence). The CDR3 loop is CASSLQRVGEGTAFYEQYF. CDR3 DNA: TGTGCCAGCAGCTTACAACGGGTTGGGGAGGGGACCGCCTTCTACGAGCAGTACTTC.

This chain uses TRBV2 with TRBJ1-5, with 7 bases that match TRBD1. Germline trimming cut 3 bases from V and 6 bases from J; bases unmatched to any gene: 11. The CDR3 sequence is 16 residues long. The germline V gene encodes CDR1 SNHLY and CDR2 FYNNEI. The CDR3 DNA sequence: TGTGCCAGCAGTGATGATGGGAACAGGGGAAGTCAGCCCCAGCATTTT. It is translated as CASSDDGNRGSQPQHF.

This chain's CDR3 is CASSPFGLTDTQYF. For the CDR3, the DNA is TGTGCCAGTAGCCCTTTCGGTCTCACAGATACGCAGTATTTT. The gene calls are TRBV19 and TRBJ2-3; no clear D gene. This CDR3 is built from 14 residues. V was cut by 6 bases and J by 2 bases, with 12 bases left in between. The germline V gene has CDR1 LNHDA and CDR2 SQIVND (reference sequence).

CDR3 sequence: CASSDPGQSNEKLFF. The DNA for the CDR3 is TGCGCCAGCAGCGACCCGGGACAGTCTAATGAAAAACTGTTTTTT. This chain joins TRBV5-1 and TRBJ1-4; 7 nucleotides agree with TRBD1. The CDR3 extends over 15 amino acids. Looked up from germline, CDR1 is SGHRS and CDR2 is YFSETQ. V dropped 4 bases and J dropped 3; count of bases not matched to a gene: 6.

The chain carries TRBV2 and TRBJ1-6, with unresolved D. The CDR3 contains 17 residues. V was trimmed by 6 bases and J by 0 bases, leaving 15 bases between them. Germline V CDR1 and CDR2: SNHLY, FYNNEI. The CDR3 region is CASRGGSGSSYNSPLHF. CDR3 DNA sequence: TGTGCCAGCAGGGGCGGGTCGGGGAGCTCCTATAATTCACCCCTCCACTTT.

This chain joins TRBV12-5 and TRBJ2-2; a possible D gene is TRBD1 (5 bases). From germline, CDR1 is LGHNT and CDR2 FRNRAP. This CDR3 has 15 residues. V was trimmed by 2 bases and J by 5 bases, leaving 12 bases between them. CDR3 sequence (DNA): TGTGCTAGTGGTTTGTACAGGTTGGGAACCGGGGAGCTGTTTTTT. Protein product: CASGLYRLGTGELFF. The full variable domain, its missing parts supplied by reference TRBV12-5 and TRBJ2-2, is DARVTQTPRHKVTEMGQEVTMRCQPILGHNTVFWYRQTMMQGLELLAYFRNRAPLDDSGMPKDRFSAEMPDATLATLKIQPSEPRDSAVYFCASGLYRLGTGELFFGEGSRLTVL.

V gene TRBV28 combines with J gene TRBJ2-7, with a possible D match to TRBD2 (5 bases). V was shortened by 9 bases and J by 1 base, with 13 bases between the two germline ends. This CDR3 region has 13 residues. Germline loops: CDR1 MDHEN, CDR2 SYDVKM. The DNA for the CDR3 is TGTGCCAGTAGCGAGGGTCCGTCCTACGAGCAGTACTTC. Translating gives CASSEGPSYEQYF.

In this sample, this clone turned up a few times. CDR3 coding DNA: TGCGCCAGCAGCCAAGGCCGGGTCTCCAAAATGAACACTGAAGCTTTCTTT. This codes for CASSQGRVSKMNTEAFF. The rearrangement joins TRBV4-1 to TRBJ1-1, with no clear D. Trimming stripped 1 base from V and 0 bases from J, with 15 bases between. The CDR3 is made up of 17 amino acids. Germline lookup yields CDR1 MGHRA and CDR2 YSYEKL.

V usage is TRBV28 and J usage is TRBJ2-1; possible D gene TRBD2, 6 bases. Trimming cost V 5 bases and J 14 bases, with 16 bases left between them. CDR1 MDHEN and CDR2 SYDVKM come from the germline V gene. The CDR3 has 12 amino acids. CDR3 sequence reads: CASSPEPGVEFF. The CDR3 DNA reads TGTGCCAGCAGTCCGGAGCCGGGGGTTGAGTTCTTC.

The J gene is TRBJ2-5, the V gene TRBV30; 10 bases match TRBD2. Germline lookup yields CDR1 GTSNPN and CDR2 SVGIG (reference sequence). The CDR3 totals 12 residues. Trimming at V came to 3 bases and at J to 7 bases, leaving 2 bases not matched to a gene. The CDR3 coding sequence is TGTGCCTGGAGGACTAGCGGGTGGACCCAGTACTTC. The encoded protein is CAWRTSGWTQYF.

The count of this clone is one. The chain recombines TRBV10-1 with TRBJ2-2; possible D gene TRBD2, 6 bases. The CDR3 is 13 amino acids. Trimming cost V 2 bases and J 8 bases, with 9 bases left between them. Germline loops: CDR1 WNHNN, CDR2 SYGVQD (reference sequence). CDR3 DNA: TGCGCCAGCAGTGAGGCCGGGAGTGGGGAGCTGTTTTTT. It is translated as CASSEAGSGELFF.

V usage is TRBV19 and J usage is TRBJ2-4, with TRBD1 matching 9 bases. The CDR3 runs 20 residues. With V trimmed by 11 bases and J by 1 base, 24 bases remained unmatched. CDR1 and CDR2 (germline): LNHDA, SQIVND (reference sequence). CDR3 residues: CARYRHPGQGRSLAKNIQYF. Here the CDR3 DNA reads TGTGCCCGCTACAGACATCCGGGACAGGGCCGTTCGTTGGCCAAAAACATTCAGTACTTC.